The rows below give T cell receptor beta chains drawn from one sample of a study of T cells in Graves' hyperthyroidism and ophthalmopathy. TCRdb re-derived calls from the multiplex PCR reads in MiXCR, one entry per CDR3 protein. The sample records hundreds of thousands of distinct CDR3 sequences, 38% being singletons. Sequencing was done on a sample of blood. Receptors were obtained from a man between 18 and 29 years old with Graves' hyperthyroidism. The CDR3 runs from the conserved cysteine through the conserved F or W. The D gene is left open where the match is weak. The size field is filled for only some rows; it gives once, few, many or a size class.

CASSQDWVGTEAFF	TGTGCCAGCAGCCAAGACTGGGTGGGAACTGAAGCTTTCTTT	TRBJ1-1	TRBV9	-	-
CSAQPGPGPQHF	TGCAGTGCTCAACCGGGACCCGGCCCCCAGCATTTT	TRBJ1-5	TRBV20-1	-	-
CATSDPTGGAEETQYF	TGTGCCACCAGTGATCCGACAGGGGGCGCGGAGGAGACCCAGTACTTC	TRBJ2-5	TRBV24-1	-	TRBD1
CASQTAIGNTEAFF	TGTGCCAGCCAAACGGCGATAGGAAACACTGAAGCTTTCTTT	TRBJ1-1	TRBV7-2	-	-
CSGAGYTYEQYF	TGCAGTGGAGCGGGGTATACCTACGAGCAGTACTTC	TRBJ2-7	TRBV20-1	few	TRBD2
CASSPGTPNEQGDYGYTF	TGTGCCAGCAGCCCGGGTACCCCCAACGAGCAGGGGGACTATGGCTACACCTTC	TRBJ1-2	TRBV7-6	-	TRBD1
CAISEDANTGELFF	TGTGCCATCAGTGAGGATGCGAACACCGGGGAGCTGTTTTTT	TRBJ2-2	TRBV10-3	many	-
CASSLAGGLGNTIYF	TGTGCCAGCAGCTTAGCCGGGGGGTTGGGAAACACCATATATTTT	TRBJ1-3	TRBV7-8	-	-
CASSRGRIYEQYF	TGTGCCAGCAGCCGGGGACGTATCTACGAGCAGTACTTC	TRBJ2-7	TRBV7-9	-	-
CASSSWTGTGTNTEAFF	TGTGCCAGCAGCTCCTGGACCGGGACAGGGACAAACACTGAAGCTTTCTTT	TRBJ1-1	TRBV11-3	-	TRBD1
CASSSGQLEETQYF	TGTGCCAGCAGCTCGGGACAGCTGGAGGAGACCCAGTACTTC	TRBJ2-5	TRBV11-2	few	TRBD1
CSARPGTSGRRSYEQYF	TGCAGTGCTAGACCCGGGACTAGCGGGCGCAGATCGTACGAGCAGTACTTC	TRBJ2-7	TRBV20-1	-	TRBD2
CSARWGLATEAFF	TGCAGTGCGCGGTGGGGGCTGGCTACTGAAGCTTTCTTT	TRBJ1-1	TRBV20-1	few	-
CAWSWTASYEQYF	TGTGCCTGGAGTTGGACGGCCTCCTACGAGCAGTACTTC	TRBJ2-7	TRBV7-3	-	-
CASTHGLAGLGELFF	TGTGCCAGCACCCACGGACTAGCGGGGTTGGGGGAGCTGTTTTTT	TRBJ2-2	TRBV10-3	once	TRBD2
CASSLEVTDYGYTF	TGTGCCAGCAGCTTAGAGGTGACAGACTATGGCTACACCTTC	TRBJ1-2	TRBV7-8	many	-
CASSLDILGGTEAFF	TGCGCCAGCAGCCTGGACATCCTCGGGGGGACTGAAGCTTTCTTT	TRBJ1-1	TRBV5-1	-	-
CASSGTGGLDSPLHF	TGTGCCAGCAGCGGTACAGGGGGACTTGATTCACCCCTCCACTTT	TRBJ1-6	TRBV9	many	TRBD1
CASSLGSREYNEQYF	TGTGCCAGCAGCTTAGGGTCCAGGGAATACAACGAGCAGTACTTC	TRBJ2-7	TRBV7-3	few	-
CASSPGTGITTEAFF	TGTGCCAGCAGTCCCGGGACAGGGATAACAACTGAAGCTTTCTTT	TRBJ1-1	TRBV2	few	TRBD1
CASSFPLLAGKSRETQYF	TGTGCCAGCAGCTTTCCGCTTTTGGCTGGGAAAAGTAGAGAGACCCAGTACTTC	TRBJ2-5	TRBV5-4	-	-
CATGTGGDSEPQHF	TGTGCCACCGGGACAGGGGGCGATTCCGAGCCCCAGCATTTT	TRBJ1-5	TRBV10-3	-	TRBD1
CASTSGLPSSYNSPLHF	TGTGCCAGCACTTCGGGACTCCCAAGCTCCTATAATTCACCCCTCCACTTT	TRBJ1-6	TRBV25-1	many	-
CASSSRDRGSEQYF	TGTGCCAGCAGTTCCCGGGACAGGGGAAGCGAGCAGTACTTC	TRBJ2-7	TRBV10-3	few	TRBD1
CASTPGGTDTQYF	TGTGCCAGCACCCCAGGGGGCACAGATACGCAGTATTTT	TRBJ2-3	TRBV25-1	-	-
CASSPLAGVASGELFF	TGTGCCAGCAGCCCACTAGCGGGAGTGGCGTCGGGGGAGCTGTTTTTT	TRBJ2-2	TRBV12-3/TRBV12-4	-	TRBD2
CASSSPDRIQETQYF	TGTGCCAGCAGCTCTCCGGACAGAATCCAAGAGACCCAGTACTTC	TRBJ2-5	TRBV7-8	few	-
CSARDTGGGGYTF	TGCAGTGCTAGAGATACAGGGGGAGGTGGCTACACCTTC	TRBJ1-2	TRBV20-1	-	TRBD1
CASSQERRSLPQHF	TGCGCCAGCAGCCAAGAGCGGAGGTCCCTGCCCCAGCATTTT	TRBJ1-5	TRBV4-1	-	-
CASSAGTWRETQYF	TGTGCCAGCAGCGCCGGGACATGGAGAGAGACCCAGTACTTC	TRBJ2-5	TRBV5-6	few	-
CASSSKLNTEAFF	TGCGCCAGCAGCTCTAAGTTGAACACTGAAGCTTTCTTT	TRBJ1-1	TRBV5-1	few	-
CASKARMDTEAFF	TGTGCCAGCAAGGCCCGTATGGACACTGAAGCTTTCTTT	TRBJ1-1	TRBV25-1	many	-
CSALQGAEKLFF	TGCAGCGCACTACAGGGAGCCGAAAAACTGTTTTTT	TRBJ1-4	TRBV29-1	-	-
CASSEGRGFSYEQYF	TGTGCCAGCAGTGAAGGTCGGGGCTTCTCCTACGAGCAGTACTTC	TRBJ2-7	TRBV2	-	-
CASSVTIPTNEKLFF	TGTGCCAGCAGTGTCACAATACCAACTAATGAAAAACTGTTTTTT	TRBJ1-4	TRBV2	many	-
CASSFLDRVEQYF	TGCGCCAGCAGCTTTCTGGACAGGGTTGAGCAGTACTTC	TRBJ2-7	TRBV5-1	few	TRBD1
CAISDEGEAQPQHF	TGTGCCATCAGTGATGAGGGCGAAGCTCAGCCCCAGCATTTT	TRBJ1-5	TRBV10-3	-	-
CAIRLAGGEETQYF	TGTGCCATAAGACTAGCGGGGGGGGAAGAGACCCAGTACTTC	TRBJ2-5	TRBV12-3/TRBV12-4	few	TRBD2
CASSTGNQFGETQYF	TGTGCCAGCAGCACAGGGAATCAGTTTGGGGAGACCCAGTACTTC	TRBJ2-5	TRBV2	-	-
CASSEVRSQETQYF	TGTGCCAGCAGTGAGGTCAGGTCCCAAGAGACCCAGTACTTC	TRBJ2-5	TRBV2	many	-
CASSVEGGGSYEQYF	TGTGCCAGCAGCGTAGAAGGGGGAGGCTCTTACGAGCAGTACTTC	TRBJ2-7	TRBV9	-	-
CASSGQGATDTQYF	TGTGCCAGCAGTGGACAGGGGGCAACAGATACGCAGTATTTT	TRBJ2-3	TRBV2	-	TRBD1
CSASDGGRSYEQYF	TGCAGTGCTAGCGACGGGGGGCGGTCCTACGAGCAGTACTTC	TRBJ2-7	TRBV20-1	-	-
CASSYLRTGQVGSPLHF	TGTGCCAGCAGTTACCTTCGGACAGGGCAGGTCGGTTCACCCCTCCACTTT	TRBJ1-6	TRBV6-5	-	TRBD1
CASSYESGSTTYEQYF	TGTGCCAGCAGTTACGAGAGCGGGAGTACTACCTACGAGCAGTACTTC	TRBJ2-7	TRBV7-8	-	TRBD2
CASSTRDRGNTEAFF	TGTGCCAGCAGTACCCGGGACAGGGGGAACACTGAAGCTTTCTTT	TRBJ1-1	TRBV2	-	TRBD1
CASSPAPPGQRVYGYTF	TGCGCCAGCAGCCCTGCCCCCCCGGGACAGCGAGTCTATGGCTACACCTTC	TRBJ1-2	TRBV7-2	few	TRBD1